This T cell receptor (beta chain) was captured by sequencing in a study of human T cells and chemical hapten exposure. Across the whole study: Per-sample TCR yield variability stemmed mainly from small pooled library volume differences. Study results and limitations: The study found that DPC sensitization did not change TCRs above 1 in 1000 frequency.

Unique molecular identifiers were attached to individual cDNA molecules within the library. In TCRdb, the RACE reads were re-called with MiXCR into one record per CDR3 protein. Of 85,000 to 100,000 distinct CDR3 sequences listed, 27% were seen once; the top ten hold approximately 10%. V was shortened by 5 bases and J by 0 bases, with 17 bases between the two germline ends. Per germline, CDR1 DFQATT and CDR2 SNEGSKA (reference sequence). The CDR3 loop spans 17 amino acids. This clonotype showed up just a few times. Its antigen is undetermined. Noted time point: patch test 3, about 24 weeks after DPC sensitization. This sample's treatment: therapeutic diphenylcyclopropenone sensitization with weekly scalp DPC. Participating donors were patients with alopecia, aged 18 to 70 years, considered appropriate candidates for DPC.

The sample consisted of whole blood, taken in connection with sensitization to the hapten diphenylcyclopropenone (DPC). This TCR was sampled from a man in his forties or fifties with alopecia areata. Some clones in this sample may be carry-over from other donors' samples. This sequence joins TRBV20-1 and TRBJ2-6; D might be TRBD1 (5 bases). This CDR3 reads CSADRQNERSGANVLTF. The CDR3 bases are TGCAGTGCTGACCGACAGAATGAACGCTCTGGGGCCAACGTCCTGACTTTC.